The 26 T cell receptor beta chains reported below all come from one sample, sequenced in a study of regulatory T cells in long-lasting Graves disease. Library construction for TCR beta used iRepertoire HTBI primers and Arm-PCR of CDR3 regions. TCRdb re-called the multiplex PCR reads with MiXCR, one entry per CDR3 protein. The data contain fewer than 650,000 distinct CDR3 sequences, approximately 16% of them seen just once; the ten biggest clones take up approximately 12%. Time point reported: newly diagnosed GD, antithyroid drugs for less than 3 months. Isolated PBMC RNA provided the starting material for the TCR library. The same data also went into a second study, on T cells in Graves' hyperthyroidism and ophthalmopathy.

This sample comprised peripheral blood mononuclear cells (PBMCs), obtained at new diagnosis, from a patient treated with antithyroid drugs. The receptors derive from a man aged 18 to 30 with Graves disease.

The CDR3: CSATRDYPYEQYF. CDR3 bases: TGCAGTGCCACGCGGGACTACCCCTACGAGCAGTACTTC. The chain carries TRBV20-1 and TRBJ2-7, with TRBD2 identical over 7 bases. The CDR3 covers 13 residues. Germline-derived CDR1 and CDR2 are DFQATT and SNEGSKA (reference sequence). After removal of 6 bases from V and 2 bases from J, the junction contained 7 bases not matched to a gene.

Ten or more counts support this clonotype. V gene TRBV27 combines with J gene TRBJ2-3, with 14 bases that match TRBD2. V was pared by 7 bases and J by 5 bases, with 8 bases of the junction left unmatched. Germline V CDR1 and CDR2: MNHEY, SMNVEV (reference sequence). The CDR3 is made up of 16 amino acids. CDR3 nucleotides: TGTGCCAGCACTCCGGGACTAGCGGGAGTCGTAGATACGCAGTATTTT. This encodes CASTPGLAGVVDTQYF.

This clonotype was observed a few times. The chain links TRBV20-1 to TRBJ2-5; the D gene could be TRBD1 or TRBD2 (6 bases each). Per the germline V gene, CDR1 is DFQATT and CDR2 is SNEGSKA (reference sequence). V was trimmed by 1 base and J by 4 bases, leaving 16 bases between them. The CDR3 totals 15 residues. CDR3 region: CSARVDRGPSETQYF. In DNA form, the CDR3 reads TGCAGTGCTAGAGTGGACCGGGGGCCCTCAGAGACCCAGTACTTC.

The rearrangement joins TRBV3-1 to TRBJ2-7; D is unresolved. V was trimmed by 4 bases and J by 7 bases, leaving 11 bases between them. The CDR3 contains 12 residues. Per the germline V gene, CDR1 is LGHDT and CDR2 is YNNKEL (reference sequence). The chain's CDR3 is CASSPSGMEQYF. In nucleotides, the CDR3 is TGTGCCAGCAGCCCCTCTGGGATGGAGCAGTACTTC.

The sample holds many counts of this clonotype. The V and J genes are TRBV20-1 and TRBJ2-5, with TRBD2 matching over 9 bases. This CDR3 spans 14 amino acids. Per germline, CDR1 DFQATT and CDR2 SNEGSKA (reference sequence). Unmatched junction bases numbered 8, after V lost 4 bases and J lost 5 bases. DNA for the CDR3: TGCAGTGCTACTATAGCGGGAGCGGGGGAGACCCAGTACTTC. Its translation is CSATIAGAGETQYF.

The rearrangement joins TRBV20-1 to TRBJ2-5; weak D call: TRBD2 (5 bases). V lost 6 bases, J lost 4 bases, and 18 bases lay in between. Germline V gene data show CDR1 as DFQATT and CDR2 as SNEGSKA (reference sequence). The length of the CDR3 is 14 residues. The CDR3 DNA follows: TGCAGTGCCCCGCACGCCCGTGGAGGAGAGACCCAGTACTTC. Translation: CSAPHARGGETQYF.

This clonotype was recorded a few times. This chain uses TRBV20-1 with TRBJ1-1; D might be TRBD1 (6 bases). Germline-derived CDR1 and CDR2 are DFQATT and SNEGSKA (reference sequence). This CDR3 is built from 14 residues. V shed 8 bases and J shed 1 base, with 17 bases lying between them. The CDR3 DNA follows: TGCAGTTCCCCCCCGGGGGGCCAGAACACTGAAGCTTTCTTT. Its translation is CSSPPGGQNTEAFF.

The sample holds many counts of this clonotype. The rearrangement joins TRBV30 to TRBJ2-7, with D maybe TRBD1 (6 bases). This CDR3 region has 13 residues. From germline, CDR1 is GTSNPN and CDR2 SVGIG (reference sequence). The ends were cut back, 5 bases at V and 2 bases at J, with 13 bases in the middle. The CDR3 is CAWAQGLAYEQYF. Written as DNA, the CDR3 is TGTGCCTGGGCTCAGGGGCTTGCCTACGAGCAGTACTTC.

V is TRBV9 and J is TRBJ2-7; D is perhaps TRBD1 (6 bases). V was trimmed by 4 bases and J by 1 base, leaving 15 bases between them. The CDR3 loop spans 15 amino acids. From germline, CDR1 is SGDLS and CDR2 YYNGEE. The CDR3 spells CASSSSTDRSYEQYF. For the CDR3, the DNA is TGTGCCAGCAGCTCCAGTACCGACAGGTCCTACGAGCAGTACTTC.

This clonotype was picked up many times. The chain uses TRBV24-1 and TRBJ2-2; D tentatively fits TRBD1 or TRBD2 (6 bases each). The V end lost 7 bases, the J end lost 3 bases, and 14 bases lay between the germline ends. Looked up from germline, CDR1 is KGHDR and CDR2 is SFDVKD. There are 15 residues in the CDR3. CDR3 in amino acids: CATRANREDTGELFF. The CDR3 DNA reads TGTGCCACCAGAGCTAACAGGGAGGACACCGGGGAGCTGTTTTTT.

The chain is built from TRBV6-2 or TRBV6-3 and TRBJ1-2; the D is unclear. This CDR3 is 12 amino acids long. CDR1 and CDR2 from the germline V gene are MNHEY and SVGEGT. The germline V and J ends were trimmed by 5 bases and 8 bases, with 12 bases remaining between them. The chain's CDR3 is CASSEDQSGYTF. The CDR3 region has the DNA TGTGCCAGCAGTGAGGACCAGAGCGGCTACACCTTC.

As for this clonotype: The junction shows a germline mismatch at one end, possibly a read error. V gene TRBV30 combines with J gene TRBJ1-4; D is unresolved. Germline V lookup: CDR1 GTSNPN, CDR2 SVGIG (reference sequence). This CDR3 contains 13 residues. The chain's CDR3 is CARSSGFNEKLFF. DNA for the CDR3: TGTGCCCGGAGTTCAGGATTTAATGAAAAACTGTTTTTT.

The chain carries TRBV15 and TRBJ2-1; maybe TRBD2 (5 bases). The germline gives CDR1 LNHNV, CDR2 YYDKDF (reference sequence). The CDR3 extends over 14 amino acids. Trimming stripped 1 base from V and 8 bases from J, with 12 bases between. DNA for the CDR3: TGTGCCACCAGCAGAGGAGGGCTAAACGATGAGCAGTTCTTC. This codes for CATSRGGLNDEQFF.

This clonotype came up a few times. This chain joins TRBV14 and TRBJ1-3, with D unclear. Trimming cost V 5 bases and J 0 bases, with 17 bases left between them. In germline, CDR1 is SGHDN, CDR2 FVKESK. The CDR3 loop spans 17 amino acids. Written as DNA, the CDR3 is TGTGCCAGCAGCAACAAGGGTTACGACTACTCTGGAAACACCATATATTTT. It encodes CASSNKGYDYSGNTIYF.

This clonotype was recorded many times. The V gene is TRBV7-8, the J gene TRBJ2-3; D not certain. V dropped 5 bases and J dropped 2 bases, with 14 bases sitting between them. Germline CDR1 and CDR2: SGHVS and FQNEAQ. The CDR3 length is 15 residues. As DNA, the CDR3 is TGTGCCAGCAGCCCGTTACGGAGAACCACAGATACGCAGTATTTT. Residues: CASSPLRRTTDTQYF.

The chain is built from TRBV7-9 and TRBJ2-7, with D maybe TRBD2 (5 bases). Per the germline V gene, CDR1 is SEHNR and CDR2 is FQNEAQ (reference sequence). The CDR3 length is 11 residues. Trimming shortened V by 5 bases and J by 6 bases, and 8 bases separated the two germline ends. CDR3 amino acids: CASSPGFEQYF. In DNA, the CDR3 is TGTGCCAGCAGCCCGGGGTTCGAGCAGTACTTC. Combining the CDR3 with reference TRBV7-9 and TRBJ2-7 gives the whole variable domain DTGVSQNPRHKITKRGQNVTFRCDPISEHNRLYWYRQTLGQGPEFLTYFQNEAQLEKSRLLSDRFSAERPKGSFSTLEIQRTEQGDSAMYLCASSPGFEQYFGPGTRLTVT.

This clonotype was detected many times. V is TRBV11-2 and J is TRBJ2-7; maybe TRBD1 (5 bases). This CDR3 is 14 amino acids long. The V and J ends lost 1 base and 3 bases respectively, with 10 bases between them. Germline CDR1 and CDR2: SGHAT and FQNNGV. The CDR3 nucleotides are TGTGCCAGCAGCTTAGGTACAAGGGGCTACGAGCAGTACTTC. Its translation is CASSLGTRGYEQYF.

On this clonotype itself: A read error may explain this, as a much larger clone is one base away. The chain is built from TRBV2 and TRBJ2-5; TRBD1 is a possible D gene (6 bases). CDR1 SNHLY and CDR2 FYNNEI come from the germline V gene. This CDR3 is built from 14 residues. In nucleotides, the CDR3 is TGTGCCAGCAAGGGGGATTTGGGCCAAGGGACCCAGTACTTC. Its translation: CASKGDLGQGTQYF.

This clonotype was seen a handful of times. The chain is built from TRBV5-6 and TRBJ2-7; TRBD1 might be the D (5 bases). V lost 3 bases and J lost 3, with 25 bases in between. The CDR3 loop spans 18 amino acids. Germline V gene data show CDR1 as SGHDT and CDR2 as YYEEEE. This CDR3 is CASSSLPYRTTNFYEQYF. CDR3 DNA sequence: TGTGCCAGCAGCTCCCTTCCGTACAGGACGACAAACTTCTACGAGCAGTACTTC. Variable domain in full (rest from reference TRBV5-6 and TRBJ2-7): DAGVTQSPTHLIKTRGQQVTLRCSPKSGHDTVSWYQQALGQGPQFIFQYYEEEERQRGNFPDRFSGHQFPNYSSELNVNALLLGDSALYLCASSSLPYRTTNFYEQYFGPGTRLTVT.

V gene TRBV5-1 combines with J gene TRBJ2-1; the D gene is possibly TRBD1 (6 bases). The better agreement between TRBJ2-5 and the DNA end casts doubt on the J call. CDR3 size: 14 residues. Germline CDR1 and CDR2: SGHRS and YFSETQ. CDR3 residues: CASSFQGTQETQYF. The CDR3 nucleotides read TGCGCCAGCAGCTTTCAGGGGACCCAAGAGACCCAGTACTTC.

The chain recombines TRBV12-3 or TRBV12-4 with TRBJ1-1; D ambiguous. V was clipped by 3 bases and J by 10 bases, with 15 bases between them. The CDR3 is made up of 13 amino acids. CDR3 region: CASSLMLVFGAFF. CDR3 coding DNA: TGTGCCAGCAGTTTGATGTTGGTATTCGGAGCTTTCTTT.

This clonotype was detected ten times or more. V is TRBV5-1 and J is TRBJ2-3, with D perhaps assigned TRBD1 or TRBD2 (6 bases each). Germline-derived CDR1 and CDR2 are SGHRS and YFSETQ. The CDR3 runs to 17 residues. Trimming shortened V by 4 bases and J by 3 bases, and 21 bases separated the two germline ends. For the CDR3, the DNA is TGCGCCAGCAGCGGAGAACCCGGGGGCTCTGGAACAGATACGCAGTATTTT. Its protein product is CASSGEPGGSGTDTQYF. The variable domain in full, completed from reference TRBV5-1 and TRBJ2-3, reads KAGVTQTPRYLIKTRGQQVTLSCSPISGHRSVSWYQQTPGQGLQFLFEYFSETQRNKGNFPGRFSGRQFSNSRSEMNVSTLELGDSALYLCASSGEPGGSGTDTQYFGPGTRLTVL.

This clonotype was observed a few times. V and J are TRBV28 and TRBJ2-3; TRBD2 is a possible D gene (5 bases). The germline gives CDR1 MDHEN, CDR2 SYDVKM. This CDR3 is built from 16 residues. Trimming removed 4 bases from V and 0 bases from J, with 14 bases in between. The CDR3 sequence: CASSYPSSASTDTQYF. CDR3 sequence (DNA): TGTGCCAGCAGTTACCCTAGCAGCGCTAGCACAGATACGCAGTATTTT. Complete variable domain (other parts from reference TRBV28 and TRBJ2-3): DVKVTQSSRYLVKRTGEKVFLECVQDMDHENMFWYRQDPGLGLRLIYFSYDVKMKEKGDIPEGYSVSREKKERFSLILESASTNQTSMYLCASSYPSSASTDTQYFGPGTRLTVL.

The chain has TRBV7-9 and TRBJ2-6; maybe TRBD1 (5 bases). CDR1 and CDR2 from the germline V gene are SEHNR and FQNEAQ (reference sequence). The CDR3 contains 18 residues. The V and J ends lost 5 bases and 0 bases respectively, with 17 bases between them. The CDR3 DNA reads TGTGCCAGCAGCCCCTTATGGACAAGTAGCTCTGGGGCCAACGTCCTGACTTTC. Amino acids: CASSPLWTSSSGANVLTF.

This clonotype was seen many times. The V call is TRBV5-1, the J call TRBJ2-5; 11 bases align to TRBD2. CDR3 size: 16 residues. From germline, CDR1 is SGHRS and CDR2 YFSETQ. After removal of 4 bases from V and 3 bases from J, the junction contained 8 bases not matched to a gene. The CDR3 DNA reads TGCGCCAGCAGCCTAAGGACTAGCGGGCCCGAAGAGACCCAGTACTTC. This encodes CASSLRTSGPEETQYF.

This clonotype was seen repeatedly, ten times or more. J is TRBJ2-5 and V is TRBV20-1; D may be TRBD2 (6 bases). CDR3 length equals 12 residues. CDR1 and CDR2 from the germline V gene are DFQATT and SNEGSKA (reference sequence). Trimming took off 5 bases at V and 3 bases at J, with 10 bases between the two ends. The CDR3 DNA reads TGCAGTGCTGGAAGACTAGAAGAGACCCAGTACTTC. Protein: CSAGRLEETQYF.